The entry that follows covers one T cell receptor (beta chain) sequence. Its antigen specificity is not known. Base quality data are lacking; no much larger clone is found one base away. This entry is derived from a study of OX40 agonist ivuxolimab in advanced cancers. For context, the study as a whole: Ivuxolimab was a fully human IgG2 agonistic monoclonal antibody targeting the costimulatory receptor OX40 (CD134). Intravenous ivuxolimab was administered to patients every 2 weeks at six dose levels: 0.01, 0.1, 0.3, 1.5, 3 and 10 mg/kg. Among the approximately 50 dose-escalation patients, approximately 20 had hepatocellular carcinoma, roughly 15 melanoma, 9 renal cell carcinoma and 9 head and neck cancer. In the dose-escalation cohort, 82.7% of patients were male, and the mean age was approximately 60 years, with a range of about 23 to 80. Patients were allowed to have had prior anti-PD-1, anti-PD-L1 or anti-CTLA-4 therapy, and around 37% of the dose-escalation patients had previously received checkpoint inhibitors. Partial responses occurred in three dose-escalation patients: two with cutaneous melanoma and one with hepatocellular carcinoma. Peripheral TCRbeta sequencing was intended to test whether TCR sequence diversity was altered and clonal T-cell expansion was caused by ivuxolimab. The paper describes the monotherapy dose-escalation part (N ≈ 51 patients) of the phase I trial of ivuxolimab. Here is what the overall study found, with its caveats: Partial responders in the 0.1-3.0 mg/kg groups had among the lowest normalized peripheral clonal expansion, especially among CD8+ T cells. Low levels of normalized T-cell clonal expansion were also seen in some nonresponding patients. At doses from 0.1 to 3.0 mg/kg, clonal expansion was seen in both CD4+ and CD8+ blood T cells between baseline and week 6. The antigen specificity of the clonally expanded peripheral T cells was not determined. On average, CD8+ T cells showed more expanded clones than CD4+ T cells after ivuxolimab.

The CDR3 covers 13 residues, taking in both the cysteine and the phenylalanine. Here the CDR3 DNA is all that survives: 39 bases in frame from base 1. From the germline V gene (reference sequence), CDR1 is GTSNPN and CDR2 is SVGIG. V sheds 4 bases and J sheds 6 bases, leaving 14 bases between their ends. For sequencing of the TCRbeta CDR3 region, genomic DNA was extracted from the sorted cells. TCRbeta CDR3 regions were sequenced using the immunoSEQ Assay. As stored in TCRdb, this immuneACCESS dataset retains in-frame rearrangements with V and J assigned. A fraction of the clones does not appear; measured against another copy, unresolved V genes explain less than half of the discrepancy, and the remainder lacks a known reason. In all, the sample holds roughly 13,000 clones, and 75% to 95% of those were seen once. The top ten clones comprise approximately 70% of the sample. Patients with autoimmune disease history or receiving systemic immunosuppression were excluded from the trial. Peripheral blood for TCR sequencing was collected from all dose cohorts at baseline, on cycle 4 day 1, and on cycle 7 day 1. Samples were obtained from an open-label, multicenter, first-in-human phase I dose-escalation trial of ivuxolimab. The trial enrolled adults with locally advanced or metastatic head and neck squamous cell, hepatocellular, melanoma or renal cell carcinoma. Before TCR sequencing, CD4+ T cells and CD8+ T cells were sorted from peripheral blood as separate populations.

The TCR sequence derives from an adult with an advanced solid tumor such as melanoma, head and neck, liver or kidney cancer. Sequencing was performed on CD4+ or CD8+ T cells sorted from blood, taken in a trial of the OX40 agonist ivuxolimab. Here the chain combines TRBV30 and TRBJ2-3, with a weak D call of TRBD2 (5 bases match). The nucleotides are TGTGCCTGGACCCTCGGAGGAGTGGATACGCAGTATTTT. This translates into CAWTLGGVDTQYF.